Sequencing of this TCR beta chain was carried out in a study of siplizumab effects on memory and regulatory T cells. Overall study results and limits: Treg origin accounted for an average of approximately 67% of mappable alloreactive CD4+ clones with siplizumab and about 27% in controls. Left unconfirmed was the suppressive function of proliferating Tregs from siplizumab cultures. Proliferating clones, CD4+ or CD8+, lacked an assignable naive or memory phenotype in roughly 75-97% of cases. Greater diversity than memory cells seemed evident in naive T cells, which also appeared to be major alloresponse contributors.

As to this clone: The antigen remains unidentified.

The protocol was immunoSEQ multiplex PCR, while the TCRdb copy is restricted to in-frame clones and leaves out a portion. Seen here are approximately 82,000 clones, 87% observed once, and the top ten hold more than 1.5%. V was cut by 2 bases and J by 0 bases, with 8 bases left in between. Germline CDR1 is SGHAT and CDR2 is FQNNGV. The CDR3 runs to 15 residues. This receptor was obtained from a human donor in good health. The V call is TRBV11-2, the J call TRBJ1-3; no firm D call. Sequenced input: Tregs sorted from blood. The CDR3 is CASSLSDSSGNTIYF. The CDR3 region has the DNA TGTGCCAGCAGCTTATCAGACTCCTCTGGAAACACCATATATTTT.